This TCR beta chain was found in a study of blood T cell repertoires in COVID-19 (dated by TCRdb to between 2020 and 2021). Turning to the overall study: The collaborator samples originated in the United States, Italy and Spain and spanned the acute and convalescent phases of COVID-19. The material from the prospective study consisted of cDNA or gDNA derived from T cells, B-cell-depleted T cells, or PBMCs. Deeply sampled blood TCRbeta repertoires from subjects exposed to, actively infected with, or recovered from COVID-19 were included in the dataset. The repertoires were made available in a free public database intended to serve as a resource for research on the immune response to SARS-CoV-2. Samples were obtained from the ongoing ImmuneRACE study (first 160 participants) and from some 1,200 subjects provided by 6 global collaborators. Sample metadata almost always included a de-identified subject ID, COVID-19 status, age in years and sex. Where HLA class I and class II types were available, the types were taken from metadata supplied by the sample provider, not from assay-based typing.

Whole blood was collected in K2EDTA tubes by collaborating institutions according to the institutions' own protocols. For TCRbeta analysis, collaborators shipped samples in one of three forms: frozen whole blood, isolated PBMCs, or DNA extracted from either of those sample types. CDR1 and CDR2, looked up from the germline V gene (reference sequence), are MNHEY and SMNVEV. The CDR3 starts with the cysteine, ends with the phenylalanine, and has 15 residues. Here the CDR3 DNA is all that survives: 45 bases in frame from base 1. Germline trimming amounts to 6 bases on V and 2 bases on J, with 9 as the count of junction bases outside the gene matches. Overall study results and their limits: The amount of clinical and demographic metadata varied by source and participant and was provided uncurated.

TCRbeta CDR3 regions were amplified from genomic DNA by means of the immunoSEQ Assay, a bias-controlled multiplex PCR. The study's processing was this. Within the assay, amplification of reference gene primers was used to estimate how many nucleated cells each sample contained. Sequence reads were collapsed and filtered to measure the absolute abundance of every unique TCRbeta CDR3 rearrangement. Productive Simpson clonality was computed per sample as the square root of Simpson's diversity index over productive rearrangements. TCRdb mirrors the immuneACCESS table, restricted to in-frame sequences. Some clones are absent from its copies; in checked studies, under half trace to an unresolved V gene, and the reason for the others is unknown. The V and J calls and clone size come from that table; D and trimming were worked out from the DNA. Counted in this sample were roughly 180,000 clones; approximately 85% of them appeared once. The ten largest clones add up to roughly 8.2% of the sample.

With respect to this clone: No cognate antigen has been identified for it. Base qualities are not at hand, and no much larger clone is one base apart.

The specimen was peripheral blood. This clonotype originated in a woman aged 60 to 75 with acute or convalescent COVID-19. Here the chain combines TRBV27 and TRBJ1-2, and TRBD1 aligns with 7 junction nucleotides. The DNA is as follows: TGTGCCAGCAGCTACGGCCCGGGACAGAACTATGGCTACACCTTC. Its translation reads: CASSYGPGQNYGYTF.